The subject of this entry is one TCR beta chain. Data came from immunoSEQ multiplex PCR; TCRdb stores just in-frame clones and leaves some out. The sample lists about 100,000 clones, about 90% seen once, with 15% to 20% in the top ten. The sample originates from a study of control samples from healthy donors and cancer patients. V shed 7 bases, J shed 5 bases, and the junction held 15 bases outside the gene matches. The CDR3 is 19 amino acids. Germline V gene data show CDR1 as SGHTS and CDR2 as YDEGEE. The rearrangement links TRBV5-8 to TRBJ2-2; the match to TRBD2 covers 15 bases. The source material was blood. The receptor was isolated from a woman in her forties or fifties in good health. CDR3 coding DNA: TGTGCCAGCCCCTCGGGCTCGGAGGGACTAGCGGGAGGAACCGGGGAGCTGTTTTTT. It codes for CASPSGSEGLAGGTGELFF.